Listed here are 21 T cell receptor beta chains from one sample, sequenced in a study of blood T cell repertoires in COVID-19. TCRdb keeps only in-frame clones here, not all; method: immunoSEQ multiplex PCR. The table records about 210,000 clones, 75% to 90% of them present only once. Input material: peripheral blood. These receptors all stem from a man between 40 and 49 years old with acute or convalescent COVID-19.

In DNA form, the CDR3 reads TGTGCCTGGAGTGTAGGGCGGGCTGGAAACACCATATATTTT. It translates to CAWSVGRAGNTIYF. This rearrangement joins TRBV30 to TRBJ1-3; D gene uncertain. CDR3 length: 14 residues. Trimming pared 0 bases from V and 2 bases from J, leaving 8 bases between. The germline V gene has CDR1 GTSNPN and CDR2 SVGIG (reference sequence).

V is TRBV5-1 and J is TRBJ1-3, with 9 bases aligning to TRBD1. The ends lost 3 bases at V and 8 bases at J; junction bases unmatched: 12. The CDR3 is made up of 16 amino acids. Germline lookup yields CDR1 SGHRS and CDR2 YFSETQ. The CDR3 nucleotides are TGCGCCAGCAGCTCGAATTACAGGGGGCGAGGGGACACCATATATTTT. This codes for CASSSNYRGRGDTIYF.

In DNA, the CDR3 is TGTGCCAGCAGTACGACCGGGACACCTTACGAGCAGTACTTC. Its translation: CASSTTGTPYEQYF. The V and J genes are TRBV6-6 and TRBJ2-7; a possible D gene is TRBD1 (6 bases). Deletions cut 5 bases from V and 4 bases from J, with 15 bases between. The CDR3 has 14 residues. Germline assignment: CDR1 MNHNY and CDR2 SVGAGI (reference sequence).

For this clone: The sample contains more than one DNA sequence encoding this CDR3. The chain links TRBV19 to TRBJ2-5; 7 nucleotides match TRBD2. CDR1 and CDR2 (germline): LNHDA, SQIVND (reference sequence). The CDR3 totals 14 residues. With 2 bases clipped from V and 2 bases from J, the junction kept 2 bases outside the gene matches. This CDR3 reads CASSISGVQETQYF. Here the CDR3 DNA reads TGTGCCAGTAGTATAAGCGGGGTACAAGAGACCCAGTACTTC.

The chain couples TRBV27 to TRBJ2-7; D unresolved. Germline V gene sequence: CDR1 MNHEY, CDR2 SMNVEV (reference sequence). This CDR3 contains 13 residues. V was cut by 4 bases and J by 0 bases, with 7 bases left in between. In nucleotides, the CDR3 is TGTGCCAGCAGTTCCTGGGCCTCCTACGAGCAGTACTTC. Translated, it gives CASSSWASYEQYF.

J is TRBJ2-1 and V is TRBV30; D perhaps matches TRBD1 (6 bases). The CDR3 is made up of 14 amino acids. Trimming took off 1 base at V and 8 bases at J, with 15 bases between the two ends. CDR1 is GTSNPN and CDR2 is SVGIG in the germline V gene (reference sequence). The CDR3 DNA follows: TGTGCCTGGAGTGAGGGGGTGGGATTGGATGAGCAGTTCTTC. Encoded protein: CAWSEGVGLDEQFF.

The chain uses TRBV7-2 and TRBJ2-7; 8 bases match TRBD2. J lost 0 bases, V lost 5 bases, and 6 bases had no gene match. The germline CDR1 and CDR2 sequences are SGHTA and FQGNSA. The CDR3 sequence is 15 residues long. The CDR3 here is CASSISGAGSYEQYF. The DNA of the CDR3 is TGTGCCAGCAGCATTAGCGGGGCAGGCTCCTACGAGCAGTACTTC.

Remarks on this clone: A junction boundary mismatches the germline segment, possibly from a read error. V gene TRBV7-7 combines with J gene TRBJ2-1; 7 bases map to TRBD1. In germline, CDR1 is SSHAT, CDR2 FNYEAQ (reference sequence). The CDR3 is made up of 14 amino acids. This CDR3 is CASSPRQGGGEQFF. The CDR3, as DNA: TGTGCTAGCAGCCCCCGACAGGGTGGTGGTGAGCAGTTCTTC.

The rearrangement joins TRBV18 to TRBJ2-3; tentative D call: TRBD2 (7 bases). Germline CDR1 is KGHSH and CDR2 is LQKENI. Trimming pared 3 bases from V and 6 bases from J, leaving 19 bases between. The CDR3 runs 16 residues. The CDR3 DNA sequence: TGTGCCAGCTCACCGCGGGGAGGGGGGGGCTACGATACGCAGTATTTT. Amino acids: CASSPRGGGGYDTQYF.

The CDR3 spells CASTRLENNEQFF. The CDR3, as DNA: TGTGCCAGCACGCGACTGGAGAACAATGAGCAGTTCTTC. This chain uses TRBV2 with TRBJ2-1; the D is unclear. Trimming stripped 7 bases from V and 5 bases from J, with 12 bases between. Per the germline V gene, CDR1 is SNHLY and CDR2 is FYNNEI. The CDR3 spans 13 residues.

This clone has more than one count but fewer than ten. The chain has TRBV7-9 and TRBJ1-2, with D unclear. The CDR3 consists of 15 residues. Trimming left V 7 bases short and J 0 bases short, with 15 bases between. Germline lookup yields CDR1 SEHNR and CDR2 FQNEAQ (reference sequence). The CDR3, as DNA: TGTGCCAGCACGTCGGGGTGGGGTGCTAACTATGGCTACACCTTC. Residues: CASTSGWGANYGYTF.

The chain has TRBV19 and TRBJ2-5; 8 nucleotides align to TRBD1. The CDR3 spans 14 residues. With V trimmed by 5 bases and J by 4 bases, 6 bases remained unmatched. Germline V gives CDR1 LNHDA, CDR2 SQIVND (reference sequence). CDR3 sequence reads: CASSPRTGLETQYF. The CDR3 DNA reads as TGTGCCAGTAGTCCCCGGACAGGGTTAGAGACCCAGTACTTC. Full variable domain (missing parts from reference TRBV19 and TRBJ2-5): DGGITQSPKYLFRKEGQNVTLSCEQNLNHDAMYWYRQDPGQGLRLIYYSQIVNDFQKGDIAEGYSVSREKKESFPLTVTSAQKNPTAFYLCASSPRTGLETQYFGPGTRLLVL.

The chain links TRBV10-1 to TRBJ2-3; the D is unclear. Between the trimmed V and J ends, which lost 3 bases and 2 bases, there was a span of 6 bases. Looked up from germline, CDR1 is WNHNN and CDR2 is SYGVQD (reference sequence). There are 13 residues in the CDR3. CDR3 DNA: TGCGCCAGCAGTGACGCCTACACAGATACGCAGTATTTT. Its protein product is CASSDAYTDTQYF.

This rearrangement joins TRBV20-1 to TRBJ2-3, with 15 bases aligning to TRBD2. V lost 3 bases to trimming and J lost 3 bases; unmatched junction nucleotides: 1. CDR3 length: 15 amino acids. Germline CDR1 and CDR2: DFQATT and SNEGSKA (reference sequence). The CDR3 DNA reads TGCAGTGCTAGTGGGACTAGCGGGAGGACAGATACGCAGTATTTT. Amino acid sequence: CSASGTSGRTDTQYF.

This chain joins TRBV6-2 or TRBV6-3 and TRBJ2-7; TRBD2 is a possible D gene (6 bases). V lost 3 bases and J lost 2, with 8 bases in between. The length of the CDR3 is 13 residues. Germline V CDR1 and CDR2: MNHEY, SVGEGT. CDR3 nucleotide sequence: TGTGCCAGCAGTTATGCGGGGACCTACGAGCAGTACTTC. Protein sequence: CASSYAGTYEQYF.

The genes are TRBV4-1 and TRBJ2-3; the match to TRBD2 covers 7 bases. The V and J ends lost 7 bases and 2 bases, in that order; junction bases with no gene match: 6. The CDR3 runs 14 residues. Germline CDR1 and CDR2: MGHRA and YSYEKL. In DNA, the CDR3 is TGCGCCAGCACGTGGGGGGACTACACAGATACGCAGTATTTT. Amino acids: CASTWGDYTDTQYF.

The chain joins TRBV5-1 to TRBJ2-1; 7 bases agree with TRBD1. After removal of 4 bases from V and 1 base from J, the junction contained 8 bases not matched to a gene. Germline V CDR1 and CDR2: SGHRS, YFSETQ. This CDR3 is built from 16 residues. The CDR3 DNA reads TGCGCCAGCAGCAAATCCCAGGGGGTATCCTACAATGAGCAGTTCTTC. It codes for CASSKSQGVSYNEQFF.

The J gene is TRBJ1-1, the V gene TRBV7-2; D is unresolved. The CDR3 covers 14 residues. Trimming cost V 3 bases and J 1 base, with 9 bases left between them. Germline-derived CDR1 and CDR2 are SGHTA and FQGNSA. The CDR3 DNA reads TGTGCCAGCAGCTTTCAACGGGGGAACACTGAAGCTTTCTTT. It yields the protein CASSFQRGNTEAFF.

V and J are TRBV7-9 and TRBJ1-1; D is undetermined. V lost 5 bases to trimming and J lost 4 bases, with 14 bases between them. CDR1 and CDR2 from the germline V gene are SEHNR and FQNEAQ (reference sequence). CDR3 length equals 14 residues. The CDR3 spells CASSPPRRGTEAFF. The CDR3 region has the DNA TGTGCCAGCAGCCCCCCCAGACGGGGCACTGAAGCTTTCTTT.

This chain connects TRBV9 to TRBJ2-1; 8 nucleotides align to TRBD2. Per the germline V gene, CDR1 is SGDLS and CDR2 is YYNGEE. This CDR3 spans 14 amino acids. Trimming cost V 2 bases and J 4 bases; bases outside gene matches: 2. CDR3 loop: CASSVTSEYNEQFF. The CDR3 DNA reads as TGTGCCAGCAGCGTGACTAGCGAGTACAATGAGCAGTTCTTC. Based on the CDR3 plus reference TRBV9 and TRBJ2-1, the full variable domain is DSGVTQTPKHLITATGQRVTLRCSPRSGDLSVYWYQQSLDQGLQFLIQYYNGEERAKGNILERFSAQQFPDLHSELNLSSLELGDSALYFCASSVTSEYNEQFFGPGTRLTVL.

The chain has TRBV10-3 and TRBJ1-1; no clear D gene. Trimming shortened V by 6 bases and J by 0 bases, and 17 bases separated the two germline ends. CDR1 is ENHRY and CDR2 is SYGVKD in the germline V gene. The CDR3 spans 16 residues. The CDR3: CAISGGGYLLNTEAFF. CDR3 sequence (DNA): TGTGCCATCAGCGGCGGAGGGTATCTCCTGAACACTGAAGCTTTCTTT.